What follows is one TCR beta chain and its context. The antigen is undetermined. The data were taken from a study of human thymus T cells. Here immunoSEQ multiplex PCR was the method, and the copy in TCRdb shows in-frame clones only, minus some. This sample carries more than 50,000 clones, 94% of them seen once, and the ten largest clones take around 5.9%. Study-wide results and caveats: Blood and thymic repertoires both appeared biased in V and J gene usage.

Only four of the eight donors provided an approximately 0.45-1 mL blood sample. All available leukocytes, rather than a set cell count, yielded the blood DNA. V lost 5 bases and J lost 3; bases outside the gene matches: 5. The CDR3 consists of 15 residues. Germline-derived CDR1 and CDR2 are LNHDA and SQIVND (reference sequence). The TCR sequence derives from a boy younger than two with a congenital heart defect but otherwise immunologically healthy. Sequenced sample: blood. This chain connects TRBV19 to TRBJ2-1; 9 bases line up with TRBD1. CDR3 residues: CASSHRGLHYNEQFF. The CDR3 region has the DNA TGTGCCAGTAGTCACAGGGGGCTTCACTACAATGAGCAGTTCTTC.